Listed below are T cell receptor beta chains from one sample, sequenced in a study of CD8+ T cells in alopecia areata. Libraries were prepared by immunoSEQ multiplex PCR; TCRdb keeps only in-frame clonotypes and omits some of them. This table has hundreds of thousands of clones, roughly two thirds appearing once. The source material was CD4+ T cells sorted from blood, sampled at week 0. These receptors were taken from a human donor with alopecia areata. Both conserved end residues are part of each CDR3. Fields, in order: J gene, D gene, V gene, CDR3 protein. The D gene is left open where the match is weak.

>TRBJ1-1|-|TRBV9
CASSPRERMNTEAFF
>TRBJ2-3|-|TRBV25-1
CASSVNVFTDTQYF
>TRBJ2-5|TRBD2|TRBV30
CAWSRGGQETQYF
>TRBJ2-1|TRBD1|TRBV5-4
CASSWDRGTYNEQFF
>TRBJ2-7|TRBD1|TRBV6-5
CASSYRGQGVGYEQYF
>TRBJ1-1|-|TRBV19
CASSIAGETEAFF
>TRBJ1-6|-|TRBV30
CATNAALGNSPLHF
>TRBJ2-2|TRBD1|TRBV2
CASSVQGHGELFF
>TRBJ2-7|TRBD2|TRBV18
CASSVLGGEALGEQYF
>TRBJ2-2|-|TRBV7-2
CASSPQPTGELFF
>TRBJ2-7|-|TRBV5-6
CASSFRGQGHYEQYF
>TRBJ1-6|-|TRBV15
CATSTGRVSPLHF
>TRBJ1-1|TRBD1|TRBV6-5
CASNLGQGGTEAFF
>TRBJ1-5|-|TRBV5-1
CASSLDSREAQPQHF
>TRBJ1-4|-|TRBV7-8
CASSSNRLEELFF
>TRBJ1-4|-|TRBV29-1
CSAEVDEKLFF
>TRBJ1-5|TRBD1|TRBV7-9
CASSLAERQGASNQPQHF
>TRBJ2-5|-|TRBV30
CAWSWGGETQYF
>TRBJ2-5|TRBD1|TRBV6-6
CASSHNRGETQYF
>TRBJ2-2|TRBD1|TRBV5-6
CASSLDRGYNTGELFF
>TRBJ2-5|TRBD1|TRBV9
CASSFRTGGRETQYF
>TRBJ1-1|-|TRBV30
CAWRGMNTEAFF
>TRBJ1-4|-|TRBV29-1
CSVDLGMQATNEKLFF
>TRBJ2-7|TRBD1|TRBV29-1
CSVTSTGAYEQYF
>TRBJ1-3|-|TRBV30
CAWTIFSGNTIYF
>TRBJ2-7|-|TRBV27
CASRRAAGYEQYF
>TRBJ2-5|-|TRBV6-5
CASSYSGSGGAQYF
>TRBJ2-5|-|TRBV27
CASSSSETQYF
>TRBJ1-1|-|TRBV7-8
CASSSTLLGHTEAFF
>TRBJ2-1|TRBD1|TRBV29-1
CSAGGYNEQFF
>TRBJ1-1|-|TRBV30
CAWRNRAEAFF
>TRBJ1-1|-|TRBV15
CATSRVGGMNTEAFF
>TRBJ1-1|-|TRBV7-3
CASSLLTTTEAFF